This T cell receptor beta chain was recorded in a study of vaccination and CD4 T cells after COVID-19. Background on the study: A median of about 98 days (range 35 to 161) separated diagnosis from post-COVID sampling.

This clonotype has only a few counts. Antigen specificity is unknown. The germline V gene encodes CDR1 SEHNR and CDR2 FQNEAQ (reference sequence). V was shortened by 2 bases and J by 3 bases, with 10 bases between the two germline ends. The CDR3 consists of 14 residues. Treatment described: roughly 10-day PBMC culture with coronavirus spike peptide pools or control peptides (ViraFEST assay). Cultured CD4+ T cell DNA underwent sequencing with the Oncomine TCR Beta short-read assay. TCRdb reprocessed the PCR reads with MiXCR, giving one entry per CDR3 protein. The repertoire holds roughly 24,000 distinct CDR3 sequences, with less than 65% as singletons.

Sequencing was performed on CD4+ T cells from blood, cultured in vitro. The rearrangement uses TRBV7-9 and TRBJ1-1; TRBD1 might be the D (6 bases). This TCR derives from a human donor who had recovered from COVID-19. DNA of the CDR3: TGTGCCAGCAGCTTAAGGGGGAGGGACACTGAAGCTTTCTTT. It yields the protein CASSLRGRDTEAFF. Full variable domain (remainder filled in from reference TRBV7-9 and TRBJ1-1): DTGVSQNPRHKITKRGQNVTFRCDPISEHNRLYWYRQTLGQGPEFLTYFQNEAQLEKSRLLSDRFSAERPKGSFSTLEIQRTEQGDSAMYLCASSLRGRDTEAFFGQGTRLTVV.